This T cell receptor beta chain appears in the sequencing data of a study of T cells after posttransplantation cyclophosphamide. Cells defined as naive were viable CD3+CD4+ or CD3+CD8+ and CCR7+CD45RA+CD45RO-CD95-CD27+CD28+. This related bone marrow graft donor gave peripheral blood on the day of marrow donation. Libraries were prepared by immunoSEQ multiplex PCR; TCRdb keeps only in-frame clonotypes and omits some of them. In the table there are about 15,000 clones, about 95% of which are singletons. Note on this clone: Its antigen is currently unknown.

V lost 6 bases to trimming and J lost 6 bases, with 14 bases between them. The germline V gene encodes CDR1 SNHLY and CDR2 FYNNEI. The CDR3 sequence is 13 residues long. Findings and caveats of the study: TRB overlap between skin or GI tissue T cells and blood was limited. Recipient CMV seropositivity and CMV reactivation strongly tracked TRB clonality.

The chain employs TRBV2 and TRBJ1-2, with D possibly TRBD1 on 5 matching bases. This clonotype originated in a woman between 50 and 59 years old in good health and a related stem cell transplant donor. The source material was naive CD4+ T cells sorted from blood. The CDR3 region is CASRGGTGNGYTF. CDR3 in DNA: TGTGCCAGCAGGGGCGGGACGGGTAATGGCTACACCTTC.